Each of the 22 T cell receptor beta chains below was sequenced from the same sample in a study of blood T cell repertoires in COVID-19. The protocol was immunoSEQ multiplex PCR, while the TCRdb copy is restricted to in-frame clones and leaves out a portion. The sample includes some 340,000 clones, roughly 85% of them seen just once. What was sequenced was peripheral blood. These TCRs come from a woman under 30 with acute or convalescent COVID-19.

With regard to this clone: The junction and the germline gene differ at one end; a read error may be behind it. The J gene is TRBJ2-1, the V gene TRBV2; TRBD2 is a possible D gene (6 bases). Germline V lookup: CDR1 SNHLY, CDR2 FYNNEI. The CDR3 runs 12 residues. CDR3 amino acids: CASSSDYDEQFF. The CDR3 coding sequence is TGTGCCAGCAGTTCGGACTACGATGAGCAGTTCTTC.

V usage is TRBV19 and J usage is TRBJ1-4; no clear D gene. Germline CDR1 and CDR2: LNHDA and SQIVND (reference sequence). Deletions cut 3 bases from V and 0 bases from J, with 8 bases between. The CDR3 totals 15 residues. CDR3 region: CASSIGRTTNEKLFF. In DNA form, the CDR3 reads TGTGCCAGTAGTATCGGCAGGACAACTAATGAAAAACTGTTTTTT.

This chain joins TRBV7-3 and TRBJ2-1; 7 nucleotides line up with TRBD2. The CDR3 runs 15 residues. CDR1 and CDR2 from the germline V gene are SGHTA and FQGTGA. Trimming removed 5 bases from V and 3 bases from J; junction bases left unmatched: 7. CDR3 amino acids: CASSPSGALYNEQFF. The CDR3 bases are TGTGCCAGCAGCCCGAGCGGGGCCCTCTACAATGAGCAGTTCTTC.

This clone has a single count. The CDR3 here is CASSLGQSYGYTF. The DNA for the CDR3 is TGTGCCAGCAGCTTAGGACAGTCCTATGGCTACACCTTC. The chain recombines TRBV7-6 with TRBJ1-2; D is possibly TRBD1 (5 bases). Trimming cost V 1 base and J 4 bases, with 7 bases left between them. CDR3 length: 13 residues. CDR1 and CDR2 from the germline V gene are SGHVS and FNYEAQ.

The chain recombines TRBV19 with TRBJ2-7; D unclear. The V end was cut by 8 bases, the J end by 4 bases, with 15 bases between. The CDR3 sequence is 13 residues long. Germline V lookup: CDR1 LNHDA, CDR2 SQIVND (reference sequence). The CDR3 spells CASPKIPRYEQYF. CDR3 nucleotides: TGTGCCAGTCCAAAAATACCCCGGTACGAGCAGTACTTC.

This chain uses TRBV6-5 with TRBJ2-5; D gene uncertain. Germline lookup yields CDR1 MNHEY and CDR2 SVGAGI. The CDR3 covers 13 residues. Trimming removed 7 bases from V and 1 base from J, with 10 bases in between. CDR3 sequence reads: CASTSQIQETQYF. DNA of the CDR3: TGTGCCAGCACGTCACAGATCCAAGAGACCCAGTACTTC.

The J gene is TRBJ2-7, the V gene TRBV5-6; 7 bases match TRBD1. This CDR3 is 16 amino acids long. The ends lost 4 bases at V and 3 bases at J; junction bases unmatched: 13. Germline CDR1 is SGHDT and CDR2 is YYEEEE. The CDR3 DNA sequence: TGTGCCAGCAGCAAGGAAAAGGGACAGTTTAACTACGAGCAGTACTTC. Its translation: CASSKEKGQFNYEQYF.

This chain connects TRBV19 to TRBJ1-1; D gene uncertain. The V end lost 0 bases, the J end lost 1 base, and 6 bases lay between the germline ends. The CDR3 totals 14 residues. Germline values: CDR1 LNHDA, CDR2 SQIVND (reference sequence). The CDR3 nucleotides read TGTGCCAGTAGTATAGAACACCAGAACACTGAAGCTTTCTTT. Residues: CASSIEHQNTEAFF. The variable domain in full, with the rest retrieved from reference TRBV19 and TRBJ1-1, is DGGITQSPKYLFRKEGQNVTLSCEQNLNHDAMYWYRQDPGQGLRLIYYSQIVNDFQKGDIAEGYSVSREKKESFPLTVTSAQKNPTAFYLCASSIEHQNTEAFFGQGTRLTVV.

The V call is TRBV29-1, the J call TRBJ1-1, with unresolved D. CDR1 SQVTM and CDR2 ANQGSEA come from the germline V gene. CDR3 length: 11 residues. V lost 4 bases to trimming and J lost 11 bases, with 14 bases between them. CDR3 sequence: CSVGSGRGAFF. The CDR3 coding sequence is TGCAGCGTTGGTTCCGGCAGAGGTGCTTTCTTT. The whole variable domain, filled in from reference TRBV29-1 and TRBJ1-1, reads SAVISQKPSRDICQRGTSLTIQCQVDSQVTMMFWYRQQPGQSLTLIATANQGSEATYESGFVIDKFPISRPNLTFSTLTVSNMSPEDSSIYLCSVGSGRGAFFGQGTRLTVV.

The V call is TRBV7-8, the J call TRBJ2-7, with D perhaps matching TRBD2 (5 bases). CDR1 SGHVS and CDR2 FQNEAQ come from the germline V gene. The CDR3 is 15 residues long. Trimming cost V 4 bases and J 4 bases, with 17 bases left between them. CDR3: CASSSPTSISYEQYF. The DNA of the CDR3 is TGTGCCAGCAGCTCCCCAACTAGTATCTCTTACGAGCAGTACTTC.

This chain joins TRBV7-8 and TRBJ1-6, with TRBD1 identical over 8 bases. After removal of 5 bases from V and 10 bases from J, the junction contained 13 bases not matched to a gene. Germline CDR1 reads SGHVS; CDR2 reads FQNEAQ. The CDR3 length is 16 residues. CDR3 DNA sequence: TGTGCCAGCAGCCCGGGCGGACAGGGATCGGGGTCACCCCTCCACTTT. Translated: CASSPGGQGSGSPLHF.

This CDR3 reads CASSEGDLTGLFF. CDR3 nucleotide sequence: TGTGCCAGCAGTGAAGGAGACTTAACCGGGCTGTTTTTT. J is TRBJ2-2 and V is TRBV6-1; D ambiguous. The V end was cut by 1 base, the J end by 13 bases, with 13 bases between. Per the germline V gene, CDR1 is MNHNS and CDR2 is SASEGT. The CDR3 length is 13 residues.

Remarks on this clone: This sample also contains other DNA sequences that code for the same CDR3. J is TRBJ2-1 and V is TRBV10-1; TRBD1 matches 7 bases. The V gene end was trimmed by 2 bases and the J gene end by 8 bases; junction bases not matched to a gene: 6. This CDR3 has 14 amino acids. Germline CDR1 reads WNHNN; CDR2 reads SYGVQD (reference sequence). CDR3 protein: CASSESGQGDEQFF. CDR3 in DNA: TGCGCCAGCAGTGAGAGCGGTCAGGGGGATGAGCAGTTCTTC.

This clone came up once. The CDR3 sequence: CSVPDGMGGYTF. CDR3 sequence (DNA): TGCAGCGTCCCTGACGGGATGGGCGGCTACACCTTC. The rearrangement joins TRBV29-1 to TRBJ1-2; D is uncertain. The V end was cut by 6 bases, the J end by 8 bases, with 16 bases between. This CDR3 has 12 residues. CDR1 is SQVTM, CDR2 ANQGSEA, per germline.

The V gene is TRBV5-4, the J gene TRBJ1-1; D perhaps matches TRBD1 (6 bases). Trimming stripped 4 bases from V and 0 bases from J, with 13 bases between. Germline V gene lookup returns CDR1 SGHNT and CDR2 YYREEE (reference sequence). This CDR3 region has 15 residues. The CDR3 DNA reads as TGTGCCAGCAGCACCCGGACAGTCCTGAACACTGAAGCTTTCTTT. It specifies CASSTRTVLNTEAFF.

This chain uses TRBV7-3 with TRBJ2-5, with 7 bases lining up with TRBD2. CDR1 is SGHTA and CDR2 is FQGTGA in the germline V gene. J lost 4 bases, V lost 5 bases, and 10 bases had no gene match. The CDR3 has 15 residues. DNA for the CDR3: TGTGCCAGCAGCCGACTAGCCAGCCCCACAGAGACCCAGTACTTC. Translating gives CASSRLASPTETQYF.

The rearrangement links TRBV23-1 to TRBJ1-5; tentative D call: TRBD1 (5 bases). TRBV23-1 is an ORF for which the function is uncertain. Trimming left V 6 bases short and J 2 bases short, with 5 bases between. CDR3 length equals 12 residues. In nucleotides, the CDR3 is TGCGCCAGCAGACAGGGCAATCAGCCCCAGCATTTT. Its translation is CASRQGNQPQHF.

This sequence joins TRBV5-1 and TRBJ1-6; 7 bases agree with TRBD1. Germline lookup yields CDR1 SGHRS and CDR2 YFSETQ. The length of the CDR3 is 15 residues. The junction had 3 bases not matched to a gene; V was cut back by 0 bases and J by 6 bases. The chain's CDR3 is CASSLEGAGNSPLHF. Here the CDR3 DNA reads TGCGCCAGCAGCTTGGAGGGGGCTGGTAATTCACCCCTCCACTTT.

The chain is built from TRBV24-1 and TRBJ1-2; TRBD1 matches at 8 bases. This CDR3 is 15 amino acids long. J lost 7 bases, V lost 3 bases, and 9 bases had no gene match. Germline-derived CDR1 and CDR2 are KGHDR and SFDVKD. This CDR3 reads CATSDTGGTVCGYTF. CDR3 DNA: TGTGCCACCAGTGATACAGGGGGGACGGTGTGTGGCTACACCTTC.

This clone came up a few times. The chain recombines TRBV2 with TRBJ2-7; 14 bases agree with TRBD2. The CDR3 loop spans 16 amino acids. CDR1 and CDR2 (germline): SNHLY, FYNNEI. Trimming took 4 bases from V and 1 from J; bases not matched to a gene: 3. The CDR3 sequence: CASSVGLAGGSYEQYF. The CDR3 bases are TGTGCCAGCAGTGTTGGACTAGCGGGGGGTTCCTACGAGCAGTACTTC. Drawing the rest from reference TRBV2 and TRBJ2-7, the complete variable domain is EPEVTQTPSHQVTQMGQEVILRCVPISNHLYFYWYRQILGQKVEFLVSFYNNEISEKSEIFDDQFSVERPDGSNFTLKIRSTKLEDSAMYFCASSVGLAGGSYEQYFGPGTRLTVT.

The chain joins TRBV2 to TRBJ1-1; no definite D call. This CDR3 has 13 amino acids. With 7 bases removed from V and 0 bases from J, the gap between germline ends came to 9 bases. Germline V lookup: CDR1 SNHLY, CDR2 FYNNEI. The CDR3 spells CASKIGMNTEAFF. In DNA, the CDR3 is TGTGCCAGCAAAATCGGTATGAACACTGAAGCTTTCTTT.

The gene calls are TRBV11-1 and TRBJ2-3; D not resolved. The CDR3 is made up of 12 amino acids. Germline V CDR1 and CDR2: SGHAT, FQDESV (reference sequence). V lost 5 bases to trimming and J lost 1 base, with 4 bases between them. Here the CDR3 DNA reads TGTGCCAGCAGCAAGCGCACAGATACGCAGTATTTT. Its translation: CASSKRTDTQYF.